These 26 T cell receptor beta chains share one sample of origin, sequenced in a study of radiation and T cells in renal cell carcinoma. Described time point: baseline pretreatment blood. Treatment reported: 15 Gy SBRT to primary tumor, nephrectomy 4 weeks later. Data came from immunoSEQ multiplex PCR; TCRdb stores just in-frame clones and leaves some out. The profile shows 70,000 to 100,000 clones, 70% to 85% of them singletons. The specimen was blood, collected from a patient whose treatment included radiotherapy and nephrectomy. The receptors come from a man aged 55 to 70 with renal cell carcinoma.

The rearrangement joins TRBV7-9 to TRBJ2-7, with D possibly being TRBD2 (6 bases). Germline V gives CDR1 SEHNR, CDR2 FQNEAQ (reference sequence). Trimming pared 11 bases from V and 0 bases from J, leaving 11 bases between. CDR3 size: 12 residues. The CDR3 region has the DNA TGTGCCCTGCGGGAAGACTCCTACGAGCAGTACTTC. As protein: CALREDSYEQYF.

The chain uses TRBV19 and TRBJ1-5; no firm D call. In germline, CDR1 is LNHDA, CDR2 SQIVND (reference sequence). This CDR3 region has 14 residues. V was clipped by 5 bases and J by 7 bases, with 15 bases between them. The CDR3 spells CASSDESGFQPQHF. CDR3 in DNA: TGTGCCAGTAGTGATGAATCTGGGTTCCAGCCCCAGCATTTT.

V and J are TRBV27 and TRBJ1-3; no clear D. CDR3 size: 13 residues. V was clipped by 6 bases and J by 4 bases, with 10 bases between them. Per the germline V gene, CDR1 is MNHEY and CDR2 is SMNVEV (reference sequence). The chain's CDR3 is CASSHLEGNTIYF. The CDR3 nucleotides read TGTGCCAGCAGCCATCTCGAGGGAAACACCATATATTTT.

The J gene is TRBJ2-7, the V gene TRBV4-1; 8 bases fit TRBD2. CDR1 MGHRA and CDR2 YSYEKL come from the germline V gene. This CDR3 is 15 amino acids long. V shed 6 bases, J shed 7 bases, and the junction held 14 bases outside the gene matches. The CDR3 reads CASRAAGGLGGEQYF. The CDR3 nucleotides are TGCGCCAGCAGGGCTGCGGGAGGTCTAGGTGGAGAGCAGTACTTC.

This clone has a single count. CDR3 DNA: TGTGCCACCGTCGGCGGGGTGAACACTGAAGCTTTCTTT. Its protein product is CATVGGVNTEAFF. This chain uses TRBV10-3 with TRBJ1-1, with unresolved D. The CDR3 is 13 amino acids. CDR1 is ENHRY, CDR2 SYGVKD, per germline. The V and J ends lost 10 bases and 0 bases respectively, with 12 bases between them.

The chain employs TRBV15 and TRBJ2-1; possibly TRBD1 for D (5 bases). V lost 0 bases to trimming and J lost 6 bases, with 12 bases between them. CDR1 and CDR2 from the germline V gene are LNHNV and YYDKDF (reference sequence). The CDR3 is 15 amino acids. In DNA, the CDR3 is TGTGCCACCAGCAGAGAAGGGGCGTGGGGCAATGAGCAGTTCTTC. It encodes CATSREGAWGNEQFF. Full variable domain (rest looked up from reference TRBV15 and TRBJ2-1): DAMVIQNPRYQVTQFGKPVTLSCSQTLNHNVMYWYQQKSSQAPKLLFHYYDKDFNNEADTPDNFQSRRPNTSFCFLDIRSPGLGDTAMYLCATSREGAWGNEQFFGPGTRLTVL.

This rearrangement joins TRBV29-1 to TRBJ2-3; no firm D call. V lost 0 bases and J lost 6, with 22 bases in between. Germline V gene sequence: CDR1 SQVTM, CDR2 ANQGSEA. This CDR3 is 17 amino acids long. The chain's CDR3 is CSVEDRARRMVVDTQYF. Written as DNA, the CDR3 is TGCAGCGTTGAAGATAGGGCCCGACGGATGGTCGTGGATACGCAGTATTTT.

V gene TRBV9 combines with J gene TRBJ2-5; 10 positions match TRBD2. With V trimmed by 4 bases and J by 1 base, 4 bases remained unmatched. The CDR3 loop spans 15 amino acids. The germline V gene has CDR1 SGDLS and CDR2 YYNGEE. CDR3 residues: CASSRGLAIQETQYF. The DNA for the CDR3 is TGTGCCAGCAGCCGGGGACTAGCGATCCAAGAGACCCAGTACTTC.

The genes are TRBV18 and TRBJ2-7; D call uncertain. V was shortened by 2 bases and J by 7 bases, with 12 bases between the two germline ends. This CDR3 is built from 13 residues. Germline V gene sequence: CDR1 KGHSH, CDR2 LQKENI. The CDR3 coding sequence is TGTGCCAGCTCACCAGAGGCCCTGGGGGAGCAGTACTTC. It is translated as CASSPEALGEQYF. Full variable domain (rest looked up from reference TRBV18 and TRBJ2-7): NAGVMQNPRHLVRRRGQEARLRCSPMKGHSHVYWYRQLPEEGLKFMVYLQKENIIDESGMPKERFSAEFPKEGPSILRIQQVVRGDSAAYFCASSPEALGEQYFGPGTRLTVT.

There are a few counts of this clone. The V call is TRBV14, the J call TRBJ2-1, with 7 bases matching TRBD1. The ends lost 5 bases at V and 0 bases at J; junction bases unmatched: 10. Per germline, CDR1 SGHDN and CDR2 FVKESK. CDR3 length: 17 residues. Written as DNA, the CDR3 is TGTGCCAGCAGCTCTCGGACAGGACGGAGCTCCTACAATGAGCAGTTCTTC. This encodes CASSSRTGRSSYNEQFF.

This rearrangement joins TRBV2 to TRBJ2-3; 10 nucleotides align to TRBD2. CDR1 and CDR2 from the germline V gene are SNHLY and FYNNEI. The trim removed 11 bases at V and 8 bases at J, leaving 10 bases unmatched. The CDR3 extends over 13 amino acids. The CDR3 loop reads CALLAGVGGTQYF. In DNA, the CDR3 is TGTGCCCTTCTAGCGGGAGTAGGAGGTACGCAGTATTTT. The complete variable domain, with remaining parts taken from reference TRBV2 and TRBJ2-3, reads EPEVTQTPSHQVTQMGQEVILRCVPISNHLYFYWYRQILGQKVEFLVSFYNNEISEKSEIFDDQFSVERPDGSNFTLKIRSTKLEDSAMYFCALLAGVGGTQYFGPGTRLTVL.

The chain's CDR3 is CAWSRGSDSLNQPQHF. The CDR3 DNA sequence: TGTGCCTGGAGTCGGGGGAGTGACAGCCTCAATCAGCCCCAGCATTTT. V is TRBV30 and J is TRBJ1-5; a weak D match, TRBD1 (5 bases). CDR3 length: 16 amino acids. Trimming left V 2 bases short and J 3 bases short, with 17 bases between. Germline V gene lookup returns CDR1 GTSNPN and CDR2 SVGIG (reference sequence).

This clone was detected only a few times. The chain is built from TRBV7-9 and TRBJ2-1, with 8 bases identical to TRBD1. The germline CDR1 and CDR2 sequences are SEHNR and FQNEAQ (reference sequence). V was pared by 5 bases and J by 7 bases, with 10 bases of the junction left unmatched. The CDR3 extends over 15 amino acids. CDR3 nucleotide sequence: TGTGCCAGCAGCCCCAGGGGGCTTAGGACGAATGAGCAGTTCTTC. Its protein product is CASSPRGLRTNEQFF.

This clone was counted a single time. CDR3 residues: CASSMAAGGSEKLFF. CDR3 bases: TGTGCCAGTAGTATGGCGGCAGGGGGAAGCGAAAAACTGTTTTTT. V and J are TRBV19 and TRBJ1-4, with TRBD1 matching over 7 bases. Unmatched junction bases numbered 9, after V lost 3 bases and J lost 8 bases. Germline V gene lookup returns CDR1 LNHDA and CDR2 SQIVND (reference sequence). This CDR3 has 15 amino acids.

The rearrangement joins TRBV9 to TRBJ2-7, with TRBD2 matching 7 bases. Losses at the gene ends were 0 bases for V and 3 bases for J; bases not matched to a gene: 3. This CDR3 has 14 residues. The germline V gene has CDR1 SGDLS and CDR2 YYNGEE. The CDR3: CASSVGGRVYEQYF. CDR3 bases: TGTGCCAGCAGCGTAGGTGGGAGGGTCTACGAGCAGTACTTC.

This chain's CDR3 is CASSSPRTAGDETQYF. DNA for the CDR3: TGTGCCAGCAGTTCCCCACGGACGGCGGGAGATGAGACCCAGTACTTC. The chain has TRBV6-5 and TRBJ2-5; TRBD2 aligns across 7 bases. After removal of 4 bases from V and 5 bases from J, the junction contained 13 bases not matched to a gene. Germline CDR1 is MNHEY and CDR2 is SVGAGI. This CDR3 is built from 16 residues.

The chain links TRBV4-3 to TRBJ2-7, with D possibly being TRBD1 (5 bases). The CDR3 covers 13 residues. Germline-derived CDR1 and CDR2 are LGHNA and YSLEER. Trimming removed 1 base from V and 7 bases from J, with 11 bases in between. The CDR3 DNA reads TGCGCCAGCAGCCAAGGGCTAGGGGCGGAGCAGTACTTC. Protein product: CASSQGLGAEQYF.

The chain couples TRBV14 to TRBJ2-7, with 11 nucleotides matching TRBD2. The CDR3 is 16 residues long. The V and J ends lost 4 bases and 2 bases, in that order; junction bases with no gene match: 7. The V gene's germline CDR1 is SGHDN and CDR2 FVKESK. The CDR3 here is CASSPLSGREAYEQYF. DNA for the CDR3: TGTGCCAGCAGCCCCCTTAGCGGGAGGGAGGCCTACGAGCAGTACTTC.

This chain links TRBV2 with TRBJ2-7, with 9 bases lining up with TRBD2. The CDR3 has 17 amino acids. The germline V gene encodes CDR1 SNHLY and CDR2 FYNNEI. Unmatched junction bases numbered 19, after V lost 7 bases and J lost 6 bases. The CDR3: CASTRSRGGLGSSEQYF. CDR3 DNA sequence: TGTGCCAGCACAAGGTCGCGGGGGGGACTAGGTTCATCCGAGCAGTACTTC.

The CDR3 region has the DNA TGTGCCAGCAGCGTAGCCCAGAACACTGAAGCTTTCTTT. This translates into CASSVAQNTEAFF. The chain couples TRBV9 to TRBJ1-1; no clear D gene. The CDR3 is made up of 13 amino acids. Trimming took 0 bases from V and 1 from J, leaving 4 bases between them. From germline, CDR1 is SGDLS and CDR2 YYNGEE.

This clone was seen a handful of times. The rearrangement links TRBV19 to TRBJ2-5, with a weak D call TRBD2 (5 bases). Germline CDR1 is LNHDA and CDR2 is SQIVND (reference sequence). The CDR3 length is 15 residues. V lost 4 bases and J 5 bases, leaving 17 bases between the germline ends. CDR3 DNA: TGTGCCAGTAGTACCGGAGGAGTCCTAGGGGAGACCCAGTACTTC. Translating it yields CASSTGGVLGETQYF.

The chain couples TRBV30 to TRBJ1-5, with 7 bases lining up with TRBD1. V trimming: 5 bases; J trimming: 4 bases; junction bases outside the gene matches: 5. Germline values: CDR1 GTSNPN, CDR2 SVGIG (reference sequence). The CDR3 runs 13 residues. DNA of the CDR3: TGTGCCTGGGCGGTGACAGGGAATCAGCCCCAGCATTTT. The encoded protein is CAWAVTGNQPQHF.

The chain carries TRBV7-6 and TRBJ2-5, with 10 nucleotides matching TRBD2. V shed 1 base, J shed 4 bases, and the junction held 9 bases outside the gene matches. Germline CDR1 is SGHVS and CDR2 is FNYEAQ. This CDR3 comprises 17 residues. CDR3 coding DNA: TGTGCCAGCAGCTTAGGGGTCCTAGCGGGAGTAGCAGAGACCCAGTACTTC. Translating it yields CASSLGVLAGVAETQYF.

The genes are TRBV4-1 and TRBJ1-2; possibly TRBD1 for D (6 bases). The CDR3 sequence is 16 residues long. V dropped 3 bases and J dropped 6 bases, with 20 bases sitting between them. Looked up from germline, CDR1 is MGHRA and CDR2 is YSYEKL. The CDR3 DNA follows: TGCGCCAGCAGCCAGCCCCTTGCCCCGAGGGGGAATGGCTACACCTTC. Its translation is CASSQPLAPRGNGYTF.

The J gene is TRBJ2-1, the V gene TRBV7-9; TRBD1 might be the D (5 bases). The CDR3 totals 14 residues. Germline V CDR1 and CDR2: SEHNR, FQNEAQ (reference sequence). Trimming stripped 4 bases from V and 12 bases from J, with 19 bases between. The CDR3 region has the DNA TGTGCCAGCAGCTCGATAAACTATGGACATCTGCAGTTCTTC. As protein: CASSSINYGHLQFF.

The chain carries TRBV7-9 and TRBJ1-1; 9 bases match TRBD1. Trimming removed 3 bases from V and 6 bases from J; junction bases left unmatched: 8. The CDR3 is made up of 15 amino acids. Germline V gene sequence: CDR1 SEHNR, CDR2 FQNEAQ (reference sequence). The CDR3 loop is CASSFPRDRAPEAFF. The CDR3 nucleotides are TGTGCCAGCAGCTTCCCCCGGGACAGGGCACCTGAAGCTTTCTTT. Variable domain in full (rest from reference TRBV7-9 and TRBJ1-1): DTGVSQNPRHKITKRGQNVTFRCDPISEHNRLYWYRQTLGQGPEFLTYFQNEAQLEKSRLLSDRFSAERPKGSFSTLEIQRTEQGDSAMYLCASSFPRDRAPEAFFGQGTRLTVV.